This T cell receptor beta chain was retrieved from a study of patients and donors after allogeneic stem cell transplantation. TCRdb re-called the RT-PCR reads with MiXCR, one entry per CDR3 protein. The table lists 410,000 or so distinct CDR3 sequences, approximately 16% of them singletons. CDR1 is SGHDT and CDR2 is YYEEEE in the germline V gene. This CDR3 is built from 15 residues. V was clipped by 4 bases and J by 7 bases; unmatched bases: 9. This TCR was recovered from a human donor who was either an allogeneic HSCT recipient or a stem cell or donor lymphocyte infusion donor (not recorded which). It is not recorded whose cells these are; they may come from a transplant donor. The chain recombines TRBV5-6 with TRBJ1-5; 9 bases are shared with TRBD1. Sequences were obtained from blood, either unsorted or a sorted T cell fraction (not recorded which). The chain's CDR3 is CASSQGQGIGQPQHF. The CDR3 DNA reads as TGTGCCAGCAGCCAGGGACAGGGAATCGGACAGCCCCAGCATTTT.